The clone carrying this TCR beta chain showed up just once. Its antigen is unknown. This sample is part of a study of cytomegalovirus exposure and HLA in healthy donors. Study-wide findings and caveats: Cytomegalovirus-associated TCR beta chains were listed, numbering some 150.

The PCR ran on 60 Vbeta and 13 Jbeta primers. Sequencing used immunoSEQ multiplex PCR; TCRdb keeps in-frame clones, though not all of them. The sample includes about 190,000 clones, 75% to 90% of them seen just once. Nominally healthy donors provided the samples, though records likely missed some immune exposures. Sequences were obtained from PBMCs. The source of this sequence is a man aged 40-50 years in good health and CMV-seropositive.

CDR3 DNA: TGTGCCAGCAGCCGTGAGCGGGGGAACACCGGGGAGCTGTTTTTT. It codes for CASSRERGNTGELFF. The gene calls are TRBV7-3 and TRBJ2-2; TRBD2 matches at 7 bases. The CDR3 loop spans 15 amino acids. Germline-derived CDR1 and CDR2 are SGHTA and FQGTGA. V dropped 5 bases and J dropped 1; count of bases not matched to a gene: 4.